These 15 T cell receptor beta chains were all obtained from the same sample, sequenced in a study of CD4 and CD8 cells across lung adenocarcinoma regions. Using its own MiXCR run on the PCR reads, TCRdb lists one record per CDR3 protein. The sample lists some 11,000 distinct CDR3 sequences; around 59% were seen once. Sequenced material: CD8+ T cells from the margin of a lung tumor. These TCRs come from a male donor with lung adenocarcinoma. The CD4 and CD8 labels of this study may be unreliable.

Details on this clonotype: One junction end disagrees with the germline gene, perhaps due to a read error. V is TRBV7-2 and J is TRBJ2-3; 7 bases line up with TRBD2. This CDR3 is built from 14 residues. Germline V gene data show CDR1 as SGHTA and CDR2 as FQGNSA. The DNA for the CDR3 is TGCCGCGGCAGCCGCCGACTAGCCAAAGATACGCAGTATTTC. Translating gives CRGSRRLAKDTQYF.

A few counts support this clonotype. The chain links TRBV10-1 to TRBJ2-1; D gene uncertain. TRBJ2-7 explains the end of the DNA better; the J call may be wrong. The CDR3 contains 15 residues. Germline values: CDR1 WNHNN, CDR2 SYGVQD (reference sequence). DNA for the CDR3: TGCGCCAGCAGTGAGTCAATCCCCGGGTTCCACGAGCAGTACTTC. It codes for CASSESIPGFHEQYF.

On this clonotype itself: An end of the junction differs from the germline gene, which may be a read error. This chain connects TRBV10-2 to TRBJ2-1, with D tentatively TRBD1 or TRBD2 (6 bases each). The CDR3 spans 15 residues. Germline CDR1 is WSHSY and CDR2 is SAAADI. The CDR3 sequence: CASRMAGFGGNEQFF. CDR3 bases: TGCGCCAGCAGAATGGCCGGTTTCGGGGGCAATGAGCAGTTCTTT.

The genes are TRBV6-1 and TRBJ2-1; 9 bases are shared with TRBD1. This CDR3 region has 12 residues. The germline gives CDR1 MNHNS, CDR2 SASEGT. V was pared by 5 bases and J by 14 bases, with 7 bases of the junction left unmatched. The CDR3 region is CASSIDRGREFF. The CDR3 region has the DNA TGTGCCAGCAGTATAGACAGGGGGAGGGAGTTCTTC.

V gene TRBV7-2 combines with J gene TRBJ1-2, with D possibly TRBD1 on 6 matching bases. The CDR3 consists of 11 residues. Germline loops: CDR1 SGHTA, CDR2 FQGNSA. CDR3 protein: CGYRVGYGYTF. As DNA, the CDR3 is TGTGGGTACAGGGTGGGCTATGGCTACACCTTC.

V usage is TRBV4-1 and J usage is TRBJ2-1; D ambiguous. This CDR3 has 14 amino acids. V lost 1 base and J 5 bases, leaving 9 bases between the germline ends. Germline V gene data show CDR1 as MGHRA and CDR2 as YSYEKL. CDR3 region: CASSQVTGDNEQFF. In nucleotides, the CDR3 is TGCGCCAGCAGCCAAGTTACTGGGGACAATGAGCAGTTCTTC.

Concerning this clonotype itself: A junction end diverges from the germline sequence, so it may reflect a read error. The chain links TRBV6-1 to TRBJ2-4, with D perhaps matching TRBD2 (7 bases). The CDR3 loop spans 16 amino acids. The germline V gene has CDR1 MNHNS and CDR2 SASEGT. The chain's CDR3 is CASSEAGMGAGDTQYF. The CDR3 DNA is TGTGCCAGCAGCGAAGCGGGGATGGGGGCTGGGGACACTCAGTACTTT.

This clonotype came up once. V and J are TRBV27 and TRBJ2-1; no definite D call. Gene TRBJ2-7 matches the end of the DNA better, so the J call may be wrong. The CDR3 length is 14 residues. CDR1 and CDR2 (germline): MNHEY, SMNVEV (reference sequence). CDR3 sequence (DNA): TGTGCCAGCAGTTACAATCAAGGCCTTTACGAGCAGTACTTC. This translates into CASSYNQGLYEQYF.

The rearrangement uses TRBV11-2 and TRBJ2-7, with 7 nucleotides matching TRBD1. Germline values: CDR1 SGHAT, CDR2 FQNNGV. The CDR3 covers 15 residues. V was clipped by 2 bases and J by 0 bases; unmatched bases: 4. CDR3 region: CASSLTRTGSYEQYF. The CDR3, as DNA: TGTGCCAGCAGCTTAACCCGGACAGGCTCCTACGAGCAGTACTTC.

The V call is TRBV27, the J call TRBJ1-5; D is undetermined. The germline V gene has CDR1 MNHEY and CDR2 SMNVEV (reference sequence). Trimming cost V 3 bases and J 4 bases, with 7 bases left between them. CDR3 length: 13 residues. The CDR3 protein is CASSFWGNQPQHF. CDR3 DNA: TGTGCCAGCAGTTTTTGGGGAAATCAGCCCCAGCATTTT.

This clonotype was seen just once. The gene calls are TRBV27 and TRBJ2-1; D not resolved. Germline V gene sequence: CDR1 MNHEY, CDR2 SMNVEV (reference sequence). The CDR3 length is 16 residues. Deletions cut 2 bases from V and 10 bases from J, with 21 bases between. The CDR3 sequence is CASSLVSTREMGEQFF. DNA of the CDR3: TGTGCCAGCAGTTTAGTATCGACCCGTGAGATGGGGGAGCAGTTCTTC.

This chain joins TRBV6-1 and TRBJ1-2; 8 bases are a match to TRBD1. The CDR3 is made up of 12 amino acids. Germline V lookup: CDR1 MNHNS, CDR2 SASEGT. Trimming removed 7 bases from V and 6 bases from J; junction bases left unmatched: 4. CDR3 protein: CASNDRGHGYTF. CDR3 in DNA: TGTGCCAGCAACGACAGGGGTCATGGCTACACCTTC.

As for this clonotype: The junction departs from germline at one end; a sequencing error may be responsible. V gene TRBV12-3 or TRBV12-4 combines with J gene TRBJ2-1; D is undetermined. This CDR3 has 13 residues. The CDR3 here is CASSFRTEETQYF. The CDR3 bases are TGTGCCAGCAGCTTTAGAACAGAAGAGACCCAGTACTTT.

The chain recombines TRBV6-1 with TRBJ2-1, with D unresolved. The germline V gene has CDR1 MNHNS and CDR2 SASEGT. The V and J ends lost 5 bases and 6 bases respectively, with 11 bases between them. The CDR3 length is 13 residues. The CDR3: CASSPGRLNEQFF. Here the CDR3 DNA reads TGTGCCAGCAGTCCCGGCCGTCTCAATGAGCAGTTCTTC.

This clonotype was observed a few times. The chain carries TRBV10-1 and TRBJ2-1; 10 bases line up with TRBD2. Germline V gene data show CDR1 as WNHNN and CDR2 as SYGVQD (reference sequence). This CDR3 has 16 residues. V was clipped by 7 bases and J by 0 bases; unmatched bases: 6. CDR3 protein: CASIGASGSSYNEQFF. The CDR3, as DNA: TGCGCCAGCATTGGCGCTAGCGGGAGCTCCTACAATGAGCAGTTCTTC.